What follows are 8 T cell receptor beta chains derived from one specimen sequenced in a study of blood T cell repertoires in COVID-19. Profiling relied on immunoSEQ multiplex PCR, and the TCRdb table lists in-frame clones only, not all of them. Counted here are about 440,000 clones, 75% to 90% occurring once; the ten biggest clones make up roughly 4.3%. The specimen was peripheral blood. These receptors were collected from a woman aged 25 to 39 with acute or convalescent COVID-19.

This chain uses TRBV7-7 with TRBJ2-7; D gene unclear. V gave up 4 bases and J gave up 1 base, with 8 bases separating them. This CDR3 has 13 amino acids. The germline V gene has CDR1 SSHAT and CDR2 FNYEAQ (reference sequence). CDR3 DNA sequence: TGTGCCAGCAGCTCCGGGTCATCCTACGAGCAGTACTTC. Protein: CASSSGSSYEQYF.

This clone was seen more than once but under ten times. J is TRBJ1-1 and V is TRBV10-2; possible D gene TRBD1, 5 bases. The ends were cut back, 6 bases at V and 0 bases at J, with 11 bases in the middle. This CDR3 has 14 amino acids. In germline, CDR1 is WSHSY, CDR2 SAAADI. As DNA, the CDR3 is TGCGCCAGCAGGGACAACAAATTGAACACTGAAGCTTTCTTT. Translated: CASRDNKLNTEAFF.

The chain has TRBV3-1 (or the pseudogene TRBV3-2) and TRBJ1-2, with D unclear. The CDR3 consists of 13 residues. Looked up from germline, CDR1 is LGHDT and CDR2 is YNNKEL (reference sequence). Deletions cut 3 bases from V and 4 bases from J, with 9 bases between. The CDR3 sequence: CASSHRESYGYTF. DNA of the CDR3: TGTGCCAGCAGCCATAGAGAGAGCTATGGCTACACCTTC.

V is TRBV5-1 and J is TRBJ1-2; 8 bases line up with TRBD1. Per the germline V gene, CDR1 is SGHRS and CDR2 is YFSETQ. This CDR3 has 13 residues. V trimming: 4 bases; J trimming: 3 bases; junction bases outside the gene matches: 2. The CDR3 DNA reads as TGCGCCAGCAGCACAGGGGGAGACTATGGCTACACCTTC. As protein: CASSTGGDYGYTF.

V and J are TRBV15 and TRBJ1-2; tentatively, D is TRBD1 (5 bases). The V gene lost 3 bases and the J gene lost 7 bases, with 15 bases spanning the gap. The CDR3 runs 14 residues. CDR1 and CDR2 from the germline V gene are LNHNV and YYDKDF (reference sequence). The CDR3 bases are TGTGCCACCAGCAGCTCCGACTTCAGGGTTGGCTACACCTTC. This encodes CATSSSDFRVGYTF.

A few counts support this clone. This sample includes further DNA sequences coding for the same CDR3. The rearrangement links TRBV7-8 to TRBJ2-2; 10 positions agree with TRBD1. Germline values: CDR1 SGHVS, CDR2 FQNEAQ. This CDR3 spans 17 amino acids. The ends lost 3 bases at V and 1 base at J; junction bases unmatched: 5. The CDR3 loop is CASSLRTGGKNTGELFF. For the CDR3, the DNA is TGTGCCAGCAGCTTGAGGACAGGGGGAAAGAACACCGGGGAGCTGTTTTTT.

The J gene is TRBJ2-1, the V gene TRBV9; 8 bases match TRBD2. The CDR3 sequence is 15 residues long. J was trimmed by 0 bases and V by 3 bases; bases with no gene match: 2. Germline loops: CDR1 SGDLS, CDR2 YYNGEE. The chain's CDR3 is CASSGSGSSYNEQFF. The CDR3, as DNA: TGTGCCAGCAGCGGAAGCGGGAGCTCCTACAATGAGCAGTTCTTC.

CDR3 DNA: TGCGCCAGCAGCCAAGTGGAGAGGGGGAACTATGGCTACACCTTC. Translating it yields CASSQVERGNYGYTF. The chain recombines TRBV4-1 with TRBJ1-2; TRBD1 is a possible D gene (6 bases). Between the trimmed V and J ends, which lost 1 base and 2 bases, there was a span of 11 bases. Germline CDR1 and CDR2: MGHRA and YSYEKL. The CDR3 runs 15 residues.